This paragraph reports one TCR beta chain. The antigen is undetermined. This specimen comes from a study of T cell responses to AZD1222 COVID-19 vaccine. Generated by immunoSEQ multiplex PCR, the TCRdb table keeps only in-frame clones and is missing some. Among 120,000 or so clones listed, approximately 90% were seen once. The study, taken as a whole, reports: White British donors predominated, females outnumbered males, and clonal diversity was possibly underestimated.

Germline loops: CDR1 KGHDR, CDR2 SFDVKD. After removal of 7 bases from V and 5 bases from J, the junction contained 7 bases not matched to a gene. The CDR3 length is 16 residues. The input for sequencing was peripheral blood, taken 28 days after the second AZD1222 dose. This TCR was sampled from an adult who received the AZD1222 COVID-19 vaccine. The chain is built from TRBV24-1 and TRBJ2-5; 15 bases are shared with TRBD2. DNA for the CDR3: TGTGCCACCAGCGCCGGACTAGCGGGAGGGTGGGAGACCCAGTACTTC. The encoded protein is CATSAGLAGGWETQYF.